The 7 T cell receptor beta chains below were found in one sample sequenced in a study of molecular identifiers for immune sequencing clone quantification. In TCRdb, the PCR reads were re-called with MiXCR into one record per CDR3 protein. The top ten hold about 0.73% of the sample, which has about 320,000 distinct CDR3 sequences, 24% seen once. Sequenced: naive CD8+ T cells from blood, with Jurkat cell RNA spiked in. Stated subset: FACS-sorted CD8+CD4-CCR7+CD45RA+ naive T cells. The receptors come from a human donor in good health. Some libraries in this study had Jurkat cell RNA spiked in.

This clonotype has only a few counts. J is TRBJ2-7 and V is TRBV20-1, with 11 nucleotides matching TRBD2. CDR3 size: 18 residues. The germline V gene encodes CDR1 DFQATT and CDR2 SNEGSKA (reference sequence). V gave up 0 bases and J gave up 2 bases; unmatched junction bases: 12. The CDR3 here is CSARDTGASGGQTYEQYF. The CDR3 coding sequence is TGCAGTGCTAGAGATACGGGGGCTAGCGGGGGGCAGACCTACGAGCAGTACTTC.

This clonotype has only a few counts. The chain is built from TRBV27 and TRBJ2-7; unclear D gene. Trimming removed 5 bases from V and 6 bases from J, with 14 bases in between. The CDR3 runs to 13 residues. Germline lookup yields CDR1 MNHEY and CDR2 SMNVEV (reference sequence). In DNA, the CDR3 is TGTGCCAGCAGTCTCACCGGTGCCCTCGAGCAGTACTTC. Translation: CASSLTGALEQYF.

This clonotype turned up a few times. The chain has TRBV5-1 and TRBJ2-3, with D perhaps matching TRBD2 (6 bases). Germline loops: CDR1 SGHRS, CDR2 YFSETQ. The V end lost 2 bases, the J end lost 0 bases, and 10 bases lay between the germline ends. This CDR3 comprises 15 residues. The CDR3 sequence is CASSFSGVSTDTQYF. The CDR3 nucleotides are TGCGCCAGCAGCTTTAGCGGAGTTAGCACAGATACGCAGTATTTT.

The rearrangement links TRBV6-5 to TRBJ2-6; D is undetermined. CDR1 and CDR2 from the germline V gene are MNHEY and SVGAGI. There are 12 residues in the CDR3. Trimming took 6 bases from V and 3 from J, leaving 3 bases between them. CDR3 nucleotides: TGTGCCAGCAGGGTTGGGGCCAACGTCCTGACTTTC. It specifies CASRVGANVLTF.

This clonotype was picked up a small number of times. The genes are TRBV6-2 or TRBV6-3 and TRBJ2-3; D call uncertain. Trimming took off 3 bases at V and 0 bases at J, with 13 bases between the two ends. Per germline, CDR1 MNHEY and CDR2 SVGEGT. The CDR3 has 16 amino acids. The CDR3 sequence is CASSYSWDPSTDTQYF. The CDR3 nucleotides read TGTGCCAGCAGTTATTCCTGGGATCCTAGCACAGATACGCAGTATTTT.

For the CDR3, the DNA is TGTGCCAGTAATACCGGACAGGGTAGCACAGATACGCAGTATTTT. The encoded protein is CASNTGQGSTDTQYF. J is TRBJ2-3 and V is TRBV19, with 8 bases matching TRBD1. Germline values: CDR1 LNHDA, CDR2 SQIVND (reference sequence). Trimming took 7 bases from V and 0 from J; bases not matched to a gene: 6. The CDR3 extends over 15 amino acids.

This clonotype came up many times. The CDR3 protein is CASSYGTGGEEKLFF. The CDR3 DNA reads TGTGCCAGCAGTTATGGGACAGGGGGCGAGGAAAAACTGTTTTTT. V and J are TRBV6-5 and TRBJ1-4; 12 bases map to TRBD1. The CDR3 totals 15 residues. V dropped 3 bases and J dropped 8; count of bases not matched to a gene: 4. Germline lookup yields CDR1 MNHEY and CDR2 SVGAGI.